This T cell receptor (beta chain) came from a study of long-term antiretroviral therapy in people with HIV (dated by TCRdb to between 2021 and 2024). About the investigation overall: The earliest samples were collected approximately a decade before the 2015 WHO recommendation for immediate ART, a period when ART was typically delayed until CD4 counts fell. Among the approximately 27 participants with HIV, eleven were female. Whether ART initiation and durable HIV suppression were associated with changes in peripheral blood TRB repertoire composition and diversity was tested in a retrospective serial study. The cohort contributed roughly 190 cryopreserved PBMC samples from 30 adults with confirmed HIV infection, collected serially over a mean of around six years (range 1-12). No cross-contamination during QIAcube processing was seen in test extractions of a monoclonal T-cell line run alongside 30 to 35 polyclonal samples.

The immunoSEQ hsTCRB v3.0 assay was used at survey level resolution to sequence the TRB variable region. The target sequencing depth for TRB was about 40,000-55,000 T-cell genomes per sample. An Illumina MiSeq with a v3 150-cycle kit was used to sequence the pooled TRB libraries. The original pipeline was this. Repertoire analysis ran in R within a reproducible Nextflow workflow covering QC, data transformation and analysis. LymphoSeq2, an R package for AIRR-Seq data exploration, was used to implement custom analyses. A few samples yielding fewer than 5000 total TRB sequences were excluded, leaving around 190 analyzed HIV repertoires. Among the roughly 190 retained HIV repertoires, fewer than 65 were collected before ART initiation and 120 to 140 after ART initiation. Repertoires were downsampled to 5000 TRB nucleotide sequences, and summary statistics were averaged over 100 downsampling iterations. The analysis kept only TRB sequences whose CDR3 regions were at least seven amino acids long. A Shannon entropy-derived clonality score and the Gini coefficient were used to measure diversity. In the repertoire networks, any two of the top 5000 CDR3 amino acid sequences were linked whenever the two sequences differed by an edit distance of one. For TRB CDR3 amino acid sequences, GLIPH2 was used to predict antigen specificity groups and MHC restriction. To flag known associations with CMV, EBV, HIV or tissue antigens, CDR3 amino acid sequences were compared against VDJdb and McPAS-TCR. Pre-ART, post-ART and control groups were compared with Wilcoxon signed-rank tests and Holm-Bonferroni correction. Here the immuneACCESS table is served through TCRdb, limited to in-frame sequences with V and J called. Missing clones are a known gap in these copies; in checked studies unresolved V genes cover under half, and the rest lacks a known reason. The V and J calls and clone size are taken from that table; D and trimming were inferred from the DNA. Here the sample has over 30,000 clones; around 85% occur a single time. Of the sample, under 7.5% is held by the ten largest clones.

General findings and caveats noted by the study authors: Inferences about post-ART repertoire changes are limited because no data were available on ART adherence, viral resistance or therapy changes. The repertoire was dominated across all time points by expanded TRB clones identified before ART initiation, although this dominance was seen to fluctuate and to decrease in many PLHIV after ART. Starting ART was linked to a significant rise in TRB diversity, yet even after long-term ART the diversity remained significantly lower than in transplant donor controls. Unsorted PBMC were profiled instead of sorted CD4+ and CD8+ T cells because pre-ART samples had limited cell numbers. Samples dated from 2004 to 2017, and the ART regimens used may be less effective than current ones. Compared with controls, HIV repertoires had narrower CDR3 length ranges, and the network structure pointed to an antigen-experienced repertoire that shifted only slightly toward naive after ART. Since PBMC availability was limited, sequencing covered only the TCR beta chain, with no alpha chain pairing.

To be included, a participant needed at least one PBMC sample from before ART initiation plus at least two post-ART samples. Every participant with HIV received treatment in the United States of America. Before DNA extraction, cryopreserved samples of about 1-11 million PBMC were thawed and then washed. At the time of the earliest PBMC sample, participants with HIV were aged between about 20 and 54 years. Each participant contributed PBMC samples from 1-4 timepoints before ART initiation and 2-8 timepoints after ART initiation, with a median of 7 samples. Serial HIV viral load, CD4+ T-cell count, ART history and demographic data were obtained for every participant. A Qiagen kit on a QIAcube was used to extract genomic DNA from unsorted PBMC, with samples processed in batches of 12. Details on this clone: The antigen this receptor binds is unknown. It has no much larger one-base neighbor in the sample; base qualities were not kept.

Source: unsorted PBMCs, taken 3.1 years after starting antiretroviral therapy. This sequence was found in a woman aged 45 to 65 with HIV.

The CDR3 here reads CASSVSAGYNEQFF. The nucleotide sequence reads as follows: TGTGCCAGCAGTGTCTCAGCAGGCTACAATGAGCAGTTCTTC. The chain is made from TRBV27 and TRBJ2-1, with the D gene call left open. The cysteine opens and the phenylalanine closes a CDR3 of 14 amino acids. Solely the CDR3 DNA is kept, with 42 bases framed from the first base. CDR1 and CDR2, per the germline V gene (reference sequence), are MNHEY and SMNVEV. V and J lose 5 bases and 3 bases, and a span of 11 bases separates them.